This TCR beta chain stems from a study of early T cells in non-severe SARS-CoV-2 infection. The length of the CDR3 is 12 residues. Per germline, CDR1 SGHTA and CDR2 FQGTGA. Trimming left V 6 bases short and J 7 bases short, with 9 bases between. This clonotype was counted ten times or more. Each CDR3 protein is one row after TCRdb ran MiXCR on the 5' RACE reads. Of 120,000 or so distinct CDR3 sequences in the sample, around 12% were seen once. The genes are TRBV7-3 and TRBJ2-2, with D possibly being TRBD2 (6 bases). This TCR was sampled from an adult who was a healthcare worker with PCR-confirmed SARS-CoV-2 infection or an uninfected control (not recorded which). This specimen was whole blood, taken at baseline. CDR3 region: CASSGGVGELFF. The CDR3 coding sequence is TGTGCCAGCAGTGGAGGGGTCGGGGAGCTGTTTTTT.